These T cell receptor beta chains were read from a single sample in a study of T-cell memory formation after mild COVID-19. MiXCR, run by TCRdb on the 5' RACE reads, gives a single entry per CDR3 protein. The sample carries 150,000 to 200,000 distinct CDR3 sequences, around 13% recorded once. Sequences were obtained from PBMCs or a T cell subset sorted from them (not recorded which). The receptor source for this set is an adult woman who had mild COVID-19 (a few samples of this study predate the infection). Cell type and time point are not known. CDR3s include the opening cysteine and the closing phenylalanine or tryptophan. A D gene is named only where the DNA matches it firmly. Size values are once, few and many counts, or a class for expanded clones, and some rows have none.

TGCAGCGTTGGGTCCGACAGGGATGGCAATCAGCCCCAGCATTTT	CSVGSDRDGNQPQHF	TRBD1	TRBV29-1	TRBJ1-5	few
TGCGCCAGCAGCCACCCTACAAGGAACACCGGGGAGCTGTTTTTT	CASSHPTRNTGELFF	-	TRBV4-1	TRBJ2-2	few
TGCAGGGTGGAGCAACTCATGAACACTGAAGCTTTCTTT	CRVEQLMNTEAFF	-	TRBV20-1	TRBJ1-1	-
TGCAGCACCAAGGGTACAGGGGGCGCGGCTGAAGCTTTCTTT	CSTKGTGGAAEAFF	TRBD1	TRBV29-1	TRBJ1-1	many
TGTGCCAGCTCCCCTTTTGGCCGCTACGAGCAGTACTTC	CASSPFGRYEQYF	-	TRBV18	TRBJ2-7	-
TGTGCCAGCAGTGCAAGACGGGGGGCCCTCGGGGGTTCGTTCTTC	CASSARRGALGGSFF	-	TRBV12-3/TRBV12-4	TRBJ2-7	-
TGTGCCAGCAGCTTTGGACAGGGCCTCTACAATGAGCAGTTCTTC	CASSFGQGLYNEQFF	TRBD1	TRBV2	TRBJ2-1	many
TGTGCCAGCAGCTTAGATCATGGAGTAGCGGGTAGCTCCTACAATGAGCAGTTCTTC	CASSLDHGVAGSSYNEQFF	TRBD2	TRBV11-2	TRBJ2-1	few
TGCGCCAGCAGCCAAGAATCAGCAGGGACTAGCGGGCCTTCCTACGAGCAGTACTTC	CASSQESAGTSGPSYEQYF	TRBD2	TRBV4-3	TRBJ2-7	few
TGTGCCAGCAGCTTAAGTTCGGACACAGATACGCAGTATTTT	CASSLSSDTDTQYF	-	TRBV7-6	TRBJ2-3	many
TGCGCCAGCAGCCAAGATGATAGGGGCGACAACTATGGCTACACCTTC	CASSQDDRGDNYGYTF	-	TRBV4-1	TRBJ1-2	-
TGTGCCAGCAGTACAGGGCTAGTATCTGGCACAGATACGCAGTATTTT	CASSTGLVSGTDTQYF	-	TRBV12-3/TRBV12-4	TRBJ2-3	-
TGCAGTGCTTGTAATCTACTAGCGGGGACCTACGAGCAGTACTTC	CSACNLLAGTYEQYF	TRBD2	TRBV20-1	TRBJ2-7	-
TGTGCCAGCAGCGGTGGACAGGGAGAGACCCAGTACTTC	CASSGGQGETQYF	TRBD1	TRBV5-5	TRBJ2-5	few
TGTGCCAGCAGCTTAGTTGAATCACAGGGGTTCACCTATGGCTACACCTTC	CASSLVESQGFTYGYTF	TRBD1	TRBV7-9	TRBJ1-2	few
TGTGCCAGCAGTTTAGTAGGGGCGAGCTCCTACGAGCAGTACTTC	CASSLVGASSYEQYF	-	TRBV12-3/TRBV12-4	TRBJ2-7	few
TGCGCCAGCAGCCAAGATCGGACAGGGGTGTCCTACGAGCAGTACTTC	CASSQDRTGVSYEQYF	TRBD1	TRBV4-3	TRBJ2-7	few
TGTGCCAGCAGCCAATTTGGGGAGACCCAGTACTTC	CASSQFGETQYF	-	TRBV3-1	TRBJ2-5	few
TGCGCCAGCGGTAGGGTAGAAGTAAGTTCGGACACTGAAGCTTTCTTT	CASGRVEVSSDTEAFF	-	TRBV5-1	TRBJ1-1	few
TGTGCCAGCAGTCCCCAGGACAGGGCCTATGGCTACACCTTC	CASSPQDRAYGYTF	TRBD1	TRBV27	TRBJ1-2	few
TGTGCCTGGTCAGCCGGGACAGGAGACTACGAGCAGTACTTC	CAWSAGTGDYEQYF	TRBD1	TRBV30	TRBJ2-7	-
TGTGCCAGCAGCAGCGGGGTGAGCCCCCTTTACGAGCAGTACTTC	CASSSGVSPLYEQYF	TRBD2	TRBV7-6	TRBJ2-7	few
TGTGCCAGCAGCTCCCCGGGACAAGAGACCCAGTACTTC	CASSSPGQETQYF	-	TRBV11-1	TRBJ2-5	few
TGCAGTGCTAGAGAAGGCGGAGCTGGGGCCAACGTCCTGACTTTC	CSAREGGAGANVLTF	-	TRBV20-1	TRBJ2-6	many
TGTGCCACCAGTGATTTCCCTAGCGTAGGTGACAATGAGCAGTTCTTC	CATSDFPSVGDNEQFF	-	TRBV24-1	TRBJ2-1	-
TGCAGTGCTACCCCAGGGACGGGGGATCAGCCCCAGCATTTT	CSATPGTGDQPQHF	-	TRBV20-1	TRBJ1-5	-
TGCGCCAGCAGCCAAGATCAATTTTCGGGGAGGGAGACCCAGTACTTC	CASSQDQFSGRETQYF	-	TRBV4-3	TRBJ2-5	few
TGTGCCTGGAGTGGACAGGGTGGCGGCTACACCTTC	CAWSGQGGGYTF	TRBD1	TRBV30	TRBJ1-2	few
TGTGCCAGCATGAGGCATGAGCAGTTCTTC	CASMRHEQFF	-	TRBV2	TRBJ2-1	-
TGTGCCACCAGCAGAGATTCGTCTAGCGGGAGTACAGATACGCAGTATTTT	CATSRDSSSGSTDTQYF	TRBD2	TRBV15	TRBJ2-3	few
TGTGCCAGTAGTATAGCCCTGGGACTAGCCCCAAACATTCAGTACTTC	CASSIALGLAPNIQYF	TRBD2	TRBV19	TRBJ2-4	few
TGTGCCAGCAGCCTGGACCGCAACCTCCAGTTCTTC	CASSLDRNLQFF	-	TRBV21-1	TRBJ2-1	-
TGTGCCTGGAGCCTACCGGGACAGTACGTTCAGCCCCAGCATTTT	CAWSLPGQYVQPQHF	TRBD1	TRBV30	TRBJ1-5	few
TGTGCCAGCACTGCCGGAGGGGTTGGTAACACTGAAGCTTTCTTT	CASTAGGVGNTEAFF	-	TRBV6-6	TRBJ1-1	-
TGCAGTGCTCCCTGGGTTGGGTACGAGCAGTACTTC	CSAPWVGYEQYF	-	TRBV20-1	TRBJ2-7	-
TGCGCCAGCAGCCCGGGACTAGCTCACATAGCCAAAAACATTCAGTACTTC	CASSPGLAHIAKNIQYF	TRBD2	TRBV5-1	TRBJ2-4	-
TGTGCCAGCAGCCCCGGGATATTGAACACTGAAGCTTTCTTT	CASSPGILNTEAFF	-	TRBV7-9	TRBJ1-1	few
TGTGCCAGCAGTTTGGAGGCGGGGCAGTTCTTC	CASSLEAGQFF	-	TRBV12-3/TRBV12-4	TRBJ2-1	few
TGCGCCAGCAGCTTGCGGCCGAGGAGCCACGAGCAGTACTTC	CASSLRPRSHEQYF	-	TRBV5-1	TRBJ2-7	few
TGCGCCAGCAGCGAGGGAGATAGGGGGCTTCAGCCCCAGCATTTT	CASSEGDRGLQPQHF	TRBD1	TRBV5-1	TRBJ1-5	-
TGTGCCAGCAGACGCGGACTAGCGGGGTGGGAGCAGTTCTTC	CASRRGLAGWEQFF	TRBD2	TRBV7-2	TRBJ2-1	few
TGCAGTGCCTACCACACTAGCGCACGCAATGAGCAGTTCTTC	CSAYHTSARNEQFF	TRBD2	TRBV20-1	TRBJ2-1	-
TGTGCCAGCAGCTTAGACCCAGCAGCTAACATGTTAACTGAAGCTTTCTTT	CASSLDPAANMLTEAFF	-	TRBV11-3	TRBJ1-1	-
TGTGCCAGCTCACGCACCGGGACAGGGGCCTACGAGCAGTACTTC	CASSRTGTGAYEQYF	TRBD1	TRBV18	TRBJ2-7	few
TGTGCCAGCAGCCAAGAGGAGGACTACAGGGGTGAGACCCAGTACTTC	CASSQEEDYRGETQYF	-	TRBV14	TRBJ2-5	few
TGTGCCAGCAGTTTGCAGGGTGGTCACAATGAGCAGTTCTTC	CASSLQGGHNEQFF	-	TRBV12-3/TRBV12-4	TRBJ2-1	-
TGTGCCAGCAGCTCTGGACTAGCGGGGGGGCCGACTGAGCAGTTCTTC	CASSSGLAGGPTEQFF	TRBD2	TRBV5-4	TRBJ2-1	few
TGTGCCAGCAGCCAATACACTGAAGCTTTCTTT	CASSQYTEAFF	-	TRBV7-9	TRBJ1-1	few